These 20 T cell receptor beta chains share one sample of origin, sequenced in a study of OX40 agonist ivuxolimab in advanced cancers. Only in-frame clones appear in the TCRdb table, and some are missing; sequencing was by immunoSEQ multiplex PCR. Of fewer than 100,000 clones listed, 89% were seen once; the top ten hold less than 12%. This material consisted of CD4+ or CD8+ T cells sorted from blood, taken in a trial of the OX40 agonist ivuxolimab. These receptors originate from an adult with an advanced solid tumor such as melanoma, head and neck, liver or kidney cancer.

The genes are TRBV2 and TRBJ2-5; 9 bases align to TRBD1. CDR3 length equals 12 residues. Unmatched junction bases numbered 5, after V lost 11 bases and J lost 4 bases. CDR1 SNHLY and CDR2 FYNNEI come from the germline V gene. CDR3 in DNA: TGTGCCTTTCAGGACAGGGGAGAGACCCAGTACTTC. Translation gives CAFQDRGETQYF.

The sample holds one count of this clone. The chain links TRBV27 to TRBJ2-7; D perhaps matches TRBD1 (7 bases). This CDR3 is built from 15 residues. Trimming shortened V by 1 base and J by 4 bases, and 14 bases separated the two germline ends. The germline V gene encodes CDR1 MNHEY and CDR2 SMNVEV (reference sequence). CDR3: CASSLLGGQQYEQYF. The DNA of the CDR3 is TGTGCCAGCAGTTTATTGGGGGGACAGCAGTACGAGCAGTACTTC.

The V and J genes are TRBV10-1 and TRBJ2-5; 9 nucleotides match TRBD2. The CDR3 length is 15 residues. V was clipped by 6 bases and J by 5 bases; unmatched bases: 10. Germline CDR1 is WNHNN and CDR2 is SYGVQD (reference sequence). CDR3 protein: CASSRGRARMETQYF. In nucleotides, the CDR3 is TGCGCCAGCAGCCGCGGGAGGGCGCGGATGGAGACCCAGTACTTC.

The gene calls are TRBV6-1 and TRBJ2-3; TRBD1 matches at 8 bases. Germline lookup yields CDR1 MNHNS and CDR2 SASEGT. V trimming: 1 base; J trimming: 3 bases; junction bases outside the gene matches: 3. There are 15 residues in the CDR3. Written as DNA, the CDR3 is TGTGCCAGCAGTGAAGTCAGGGGGCTGACAGATACGCAGTATTTT. Translation: CASSEVRGLTDTQYF.

This chain connects TRBV9 to TRBJ1-2; D remains unclear. Germline V lookup: CDR1 SGDLS, CDR2 YYNGEE. V shed 0 bases and J shed 6 bases, with 12 bases lying between them. The CDR3 loop spans 14 amino acids. CDR3 DNA sequence: TGTGCCAGCAGCGTAGTCGAGGGAAGGCATGGCTACACCTTC. The encoded protein is CASSVVEGRHGYTF.

The chain links TRBV27 to TRBJ1-5; D not certain. This CDR3 comprises 12 residues. Looked up from germline, CDR1 is MNHEY and CDR2 is SMNVEV (reference sequence). V was shortened by 7 bases and J by 3 bases, with 7 bases between the two germline ends. The CDR3 region has the DNA TGTGCCAGCAAGGCCCCCAATCAGCCCCAGCATTTT. Translated: CASKAPNQPQHF.

The V gene is TRBV27, the J gene TRBJ1-5; TRBD1 agrees at 7 bases. The V gene end was trimmed by 2 bases and the J gene end by 2 bases; junction bases not matched to a gene: 6. The CDR3 loop spans 16 amino acids. Germline V gives CDR1 MNHEY, CDR2 SMNVEV (reference sequence). In nucleotides, the CDR3 is TGTGCCAGCAGTTTAGGCAGGGGGTATGGCAATCAGCCCCAGCATTTT. Translation gives CASSLGRGYGNQPQHF.

This chain uses TRBV4-2 with TRBJ2-3; 14 positions agree with TRBD2. CDR1 is LGHNA, CDR2 YNFKEQ, per germline. There are 16 residues in the CDR3. With 3 bases clipped from V and 1 base from J, the junction kept 0 bases outside the gene matches. In nucleotides, the CDR3 is TGTGCCAGCAGCCAGGGACTAGCGGGGGGCACAGATACGCAGTATTTT. Protein: CASSQGLAGGTDTQYF.

This clone was seen more than once but under ten times. The V call is TRBV28, the J call TRBJ1-5; D is unresolved. The germline CDR1 and CDR2 sequences are MDHEN and SYDVKM. V lost 3 bases to trimming and J lost 11 bases, with 11 bases between them. The CDR3 sequence is 12 residues long. The CDR3 sequence is CASSLKRLTQHF. DNA for the CDR3: TGTGCCAGCAGTTTGAAGAGACTGACCCAGCATTTT.

This clone was seen a single time. This rearrangement joins TRBV10-3 to TRBJ2-1, with 14 bases identical to TRBD2. Germline V CDR1 and CDR2: ENHRY, SYGVKD. Germline trimming cut 3 bases from V and 0 bases from J; bases unmatched to any gene: 10. The CDR3 totals 20 residues. The CDR3 loop reads CAISEFPGLAGEDSYNEQFF. The CDR3 region has the DNA TGTGCCATCAGTGAATTTCCGGGACTAGCGGGAGAGGACTCCTACAATGAGCAGTTCTTC.

The gene calls are TRBV19 and TRBJ2-7, with D perhaps assigned TRBD1 or TRBD2 (5 bases each). The ends were cut back, 3 bases at V and 3 bases at J, with 12 bases in the middle. This CDR3 is 14 amino acids long. Germline V gene lookup returns CDR1 LNHDA and CDR2 SQIVND (reference sequence). In nucleotides, the CDR3 is TGTGCCAGTAGTATGGTAGGGGCGGGCTACGAGCAGTACTTC. Amino acids: CASSMVGAGYEQYF.

The rearrangement joins TRBV5-1 to TRBJ1-2; no firm D call. Trimming left V 0 bases short and J 3 bases short, with 6 bases between. The CDR3 contains 13 residues. Per the germline V gene, CDR1 is SGHRS and CDR2 is YFSETQ. The CDR3 spells CASSLVGYYGYTF. CDR3 sequence (DNA): TGCGCCAGCAGCTTGGTAGGATACTATGGCTACACCTTC.

The chain carries TRBV6-5 and TRBJ2-3; D ambiguous. The germline V gene has CDR1 MNHEY and CDR2 SVGAGI. Trimming stripped 2 bases from V and 2 bases from J, with 8 bases between. The CDR3 contains 14 residues. The CDR3 DNA is TGTGCCAGCAGTTACGGCGGCACCACAGATACGCAGTATTTT. Translating gives CASSYGGTTDTQYF.

V is TRBV2 and J is TRBJ2-7; perhaps TRBD1 as D (5 bases). Germline V lookup: CDR1 SNHLY, CDR2 FYNNEI. The CDR3 extends over 14 amino acids. Trimming cost V 5 bases and J 0 bases, with 11 bases left between them. CDR3 in DNA: TGTGCCAGCAGTTACAACAGGTTCTCCTACGAGCAGTACTTC. This codes for CASSYNRFSYEQYF.

This clone was found once. The chain is built from TRBV7-9 and TRBJ2-7; 12 nucleotides line up with TRBD1. Trimming took 1 base from V and 7 from J; bases not matched to a gene: 11. Germline V CDR1 and CDR2: SEHNR, FQNEAQ (reference sequence). The CDR3 covers 17 residues. The CDR3 nucleotides read TGTGCCAGCAGCTTAGATCTGGGACAGGGGGCGCCTAAAGAGCAGTACTTC. This sequence encodes CASSLDLGQGAPKEQYF.

The J gene is TRBJ2-3, the V gene TRBV4-2; D remains unclear. CDR3 size: 15 residues. The ends were cut back, 4 bases at V and 5 bases at J, with 16 bases in the middle. Germline V gene lookup returns CDR1 LGHNA and CDR2 YNFKEQ. CDR3 nucleotides: TGTGCCAGCAGCCCAGACGGAGTGAGGAAAGATACGCAGTATTTT. Its protein product is CASSPDGVRKDTQYF.

V gene TRBV5-6 combines with J gene TRBJ2-7, with 9 bases aligning to TRBD1. The CDR3 totals 14 residues. Per the germline V gene, CDR1 is SGHDT and CDR2 is YYEEEE. With 1 base clipped from V and 4 bases from J, the junction kept 3 bases outside the gene matches. The CDR3 DNA sequence: TGTGCCAGCAGCTTGATACAGGGGGCTTACGAGCAGTACTTC. It specifies CASSLIQGAYEQYF.

This chain joins TRBV6-5 and TRBJ2-7, with TRBD1 identical over 8 bases. Per the germline V gene, CDR1 is MNHEY and CDR2 is SVGAGI. This CDR3 has 15 amino acids. The V and J ends lost 4 bases and 4 bases, in that order; junction bases with no gene match: 9. The CDR3 region has the DNA TGTGCCAGCAGTTTTGACAGGGGATCAATGTACGAGCAGTACTTC. It yields the protein CASSFDRGSMYEQYF.

This clone occurred once. The CDR3 loop reads CASSPGPLNEQYF. CDR3 DNA: TGTGCCAGCAGCCCGGGGCCCCTAAACGAGCAGTACTTC. This rearrangement joins TRBV5-4 to TRBJ2-7; D may match TRBD1 or TRBD2 (5 bases each). The germline CDR1 and CDR2 sequences are SGHNT and YYREEE (reference sequence). Between the trimmed V and J ends, which lost 4 bases and 5 bases, there was a span of 13 bases. This CDR3 is built from 13 residues. Looking up the rest from reference TRBV5-4 and TRBJ2-7 gives the full variable domain: ETGVTQSPTHLIKTRGQQVTLRCSSQSGHNTVSWYQQALGQGPQFIFQYYREEENGRGNFPPRFSGLQFPNYSSELNVNALELDDSALYLCASSPGPLNEQYFGPGTRLTVT.

The rearrangement uses TRBV6-5 and TRBJ1-3, with no clear D. This CDR3 spans 16 amino acids. CDR1 is MNHEY, CDR2 SVGAGI, per germline. V dropped 0 bases and J dropped 4 bases, with 13 bases sitting between them. The CDR3 DNA reads as TGTGCCAGCAGTTACTCGAGTTTTGGGTCCGGAAACACCATATATTTT. Its protein is CASSYSSFGSGNTIYF.